These 17 T cell receptor beta chains were sequenced from one sample in a study of blood T cell repertoires in COVID-19. The protocol was immunoSEQ multiplex PCR, while the TCRdb copy is restricted to in-frame clones and leaves out a portion. Of fewer than 500,000 clones in the sample, approximately 86% were seen once. Specimen: PBMCs or T cells enriched from blood (not recorded which). Every receptor here comes from a young woman who had recovered from COVID-19.

The V and J genes are TRBV5-6 and TRBJ2-7; 9 positions agree with TRBD1. CDR1 and CDR2 (germline): SGHDT, YYEEEE. The CDR3 extends over 15 amino acids. The V and J ends lost 4 bases and 5 bases, in that order; junction bases with no gene match: 10. CDR3 loop: CASSLGTGSFNEQYF. The CDR3 nucleotides are TGTGCCAGCAGCCTGGGGACAGGGAGTTTCAACGAGCAGTACTTC. The full variable domain, completed using reference TRBV5-6 and TRBJ2-7, is DAGVTQSPTHLIKTRGQQVTLRCSPKSGHDTVSWYQQALGQGPQFIFQYYEEEERQRGNFPDRFSGHQFPNYSSELNVNALLLGDSALYLCASSLGTGSFNEQYFGPGTRLTVT.

The genes are TRBV2 and TRBJ2-3; 7 positions agree with TRBD1. Germline lookup yields CDR1 SNHLY and CDR2 FYNNEI. V lost 6 bases, J lost 2 bases, and 5 bases stayed unmatched. The CDR3 has 14 residues. The DNA of the CDR3 is TGTGCCAGCAGGCTGGGACAGTTCACAGATACGCAGTATTTT. It encodes CASRLGQFTDTQYF. Drawing the rest from reference TRBV2 and TRBJ2-3, the complete variable domain is EPEVTQTPSHQVTQMGQEVILRCVPISNHLYFYWYRQILGQKVEFLVSFYNNEISEKSEIFDDQFSVERPDGSNFTLKIRSTKLEDSAMYFCASRLGQFTDTQYFGPGTRLTVL.

The chain combines TRBV30 with TRBJ2-2, with a possible D match to TRBD2 (5 bases). Germline CDR1 GTSNPN, CDR2 SVGIG (reference sequence). This CDR3 is 14 amino acids long. Trimming cost V 4 bases and J 6 bases, with 15 bases left between them. CDR3 region: CAWKLPFGAGELFF. Here the CDR3 DNA reads TGTGCCTGGAAACTACCCTTCGGGGCCGGGGAGCTGTTTTTT.

The V call is TRBV7-6, the J call TRBJ2-3; TRBD2 agrees at 14 bases. CDR3 length equals 18 residues. Looked up from germline, CDR1 is SGHVS and CDR2 is FNYEAQ. Trimming at V came to 5 bases and at J to 2 bases, leaving 9 bases not matched to a gene. CDR3 coding DNA: TGTGCCAGCAGCCCCCCGGGACTAGCGGGGGCCCTCACAGATACGCAGTATTTT. Translated, it gives CASSPPGLAGALTDTQYF.

V is TRBV12-5 and J is TRBJ2-7; 12 positions match TRBD1. From germline, CDR1 is LGHNT and CDR2 FRNRAP. The ends lost 6 bases at V and 5 bases at J; junction bases unmatched: 8. This CDR3 is 15 amino acids long. This CDR3 is CASGSWGQGADEQYF. CDR3 DNA sequence: TGTGCTAGTGGCTCGTGGGGACAGGGGGCTGACGAGCAGTACTTC. The full variable domain, rest sourced from reference TRBV12-5 and TRBJ2-7, is DARVTQTPRHKVTEMGQEVTMRCQPILGHNTVFWYRQTMMQGLELLAYFRNRAPLDDSGMPKDRFSAEMPDATLATLKIQPSEPRDSAVYFCASGSWGQGADEQYFGPGTRLTVT.

This rearrangement joins TRBV28 to TRBJ1-2; D remains ambiguous. Germline-derived CDR1 and CDR2 are MDHEN and SYDVKM. This CDR3 has 12 amino acids. V lost 8 bases to trimming and J lost 10 bases, with 17 bases between them. CDR3 loop: CASRPRSLDYTF. The CDR3 DNA sequence: TGTGCCAGCCGTCCCCGGTCGCTCGACTACACCTTC.

The rearrangement uses TRBV2 and TRBJ1-4, with 7 bases that match TRBD1. The trim removed 1 base at V and 10 bases at J, leaving 6 bases unmatched. Germline V lookup: CDR1 SNHLY, CDR2 FYNNEI. The CDR3 consists of 14 residues. The CDR3: CASSEGQGTTKLFF. In DNA form, the CDR3 reads TGTGCCAGCAGTGAAGGACAGGGTACCACAAAACTGTTTTTT.

The V and J genes are TRBV3-1 (or the pseudogene TRBV3-2) and TRBJ2-5; 8 positions match TRBD2. The CDR3 runs 15 residues. CDR1 and CDR2 (germline): LGHDT, YNNKEL (reference sequence). After removal of 4 bases from V and 0 bases from J, the junction contained 4 bases not matched to a gene. In DNA form, the CDR3 reads TGTGCCAGCAGCCTCCCCGGGGGGGACCAAGAGACCCAGTACTTC. Protein sequence: CASSLPGGDQETQYF.

The chain couples TRBV7-8 to TRBJ1-2, with D possibly being TRBD1 (6 bases). Germline values: CDR1 SGHVS, CDR2 FQNEAQ. The CDR3 extends over 15 amino acids. The V and J ends lost 2 bases and 8 bases respectively, with 18 bases between them. The CDR3: CASSLSLAGARGYTF. CDR3 coding DNA: TGTGCCAGCAGCTTATCCTTGGCAGGGGCAAGGGGCTACACCTTC. Looking up the rest from reference TRBV7-8 and TRBJ1-2 gives the full variable domain: GAGVSQSPRYKVAKRGQDVALRCDPISGHVSLFWYQQALGQGPEFLTYFQNEAQLDKSGLPSDRFFAERPEGSVSTLKIQRTQQEDSAVYLCASSLSLAGARGYTFGSGTRLTVV.

The sample holds a few counts of this clone. The chain couples TRBV11-3 to TRBJ1-2, with TRBD1 as a possible D gene (6 bases). The germline V gene encodes CDR1 SGHNT and CDR2 YENEEA. Trimming took 2 bases from V and 8 from J, leaving 15 bases between them. The CDR3 consists of 14 residues. CDR3 DNA sequence: TGTGCCAGCAGCTTATATGGGGGGGCACAGGGCTACACCTTC. This sequence encodes CASSLYGGAQGYTF.

The V gene is TRBV19, the J gene TRBJ1-2; D is possibly TRBD1 (6 bases). Germline CDR1 is LNHDA and CDR2 is SQIVND (reference sequence). The CDR3 has 15 residues. Trimming pared 7 bases from V and 6 bases from J, leaving 21 bases between. The CDR3 DNA reads as TGTGCCAGTACCCTTCAAGCGGGGGCCAGGAATGGCTACACCTTC. This codes for CASTLQAGARNGYTF.

V gene TRBV19 combines with J gene TRBJ1-6; D call uncertain. The CDR3 length is 13 residues. V was shortened by 3 bases and J by 10 bases, with 10 bases between the two germline ends. CDR1 LNHDA and CDR2 SQIVND come from the germline V gene (reference sequence). CDR3 sequence: CASSMRVRSPLHF. CDR3 in DNA: TGTGCCAGTAGTATGAGGGTACGGTCACCCCTCCACTTT.

The genes are TRBV11-2 and TRBJ1-2; no clear D gene. The germline gives CDR1 SGHAT, CDR2 FQNNGV. The CDR3 extends over 16 amino acids. Trimming took off 5 bases at V and 4 bases at J, with 20 bases between the two ends. The CDR3 sequence is CASSPPRPRAGYGYTF. The CDR3 coding sequence is TGTGCCAGCAGCCCTCCCCGTCCCCGAGCGGGCTATGGCTACACCTTC.

Turning to this clone: The same CDR3 can be traced to other DNA sequences in this sample. This chain connects TRBV7-2 to TRBJ1-2, with D perhaps TRBD1 (5 bases). The CDR3 length is 14 residues. Between the trimmed V and J ends, which lost 3 bases and 2 bases, there was a span of 10 bases. Germline V gene sequence: CDR1 SGHTA, CDR2 FQGNSA. The DNA of the CDR3 is TGTGCCAGCAGCTTTTCGGGGGGGAACTATGGCTACACCTTC. Residues: CASSFSGGNYGYTF.

This clone was counted once. The chain links TRBV6-2 or TRBV6-3 to TRBJ2-3; 16 positions match TRBD2. Germline CDR1 reads MNHEY; CDR2 reads SVGEGT. The CDR3 covers 22 residues. V trimming: 7 bases; J trimming: 2 bases; junction bases outside the gene matches: 21. The CDR3 here is CASTPGLAGGTNRLPHTDTQYF. Written as DNA, the CDR3 is TGTGCCAGCACCCCGGGACTAGCGGGGGGGACTAACCGCCTTCCACACACAGATACGCAGTATTTT.

The V call is TRBV5-1, the J call TRBJ1-4; 11 bases agree with TRBD1. Trimming took 3 bases from V and 11 from J; bases not matched to a gene: 9. The CDR3 is made up of 15 amino acids. Germline lookup yields CDR1 SGHRS and CDR2 YFSETQ. CDR3 in amino acids: CASSSNSGQGDKLFF. The CDR3 DNA follows: TGCGCCAGCAGCTCGAACTCGGGACAGGGGGATAAACTGTTTTTT.

To note about this clone: Within the sample, other DNA sequences also encode this same CDR3. The chain couples TRBV28 to TRBJ1-1; 7 positions match TRBD1. With 7 bases clipped from V and 2 bases from J, the junction kept 1 base outside the gene matches. The CDR3 runs 12 residues. Germline assignment: CDR1 MDHEN and CDR2 SYDVKM. CDR3 coding DNA: TGTGCCAGCAAGGGGGCAAACACTGAAGCTTTCTTT. Translating it yields CASKGANTEAFF.